This is a list of T cell receptor beta chains from one sample in a study of T cells in Graves' hyperthyroidism and ophthalmopathy. TCRdb reanalysed the multiplex PCR reads using MiXCR and keeps one entry per CDR3 protein. In the table there are around 600,000 distinct CDR3 sequences, more than 15% of which are singletons. Source material: blood. Receptors originate from a woman between 25 and 40 years old with Graves' hyperthyroidism. Each CDR3 is given with its conserved first and last residue. Each record gives: J gene, clone size, V gene, D gene, CDR3 DNA, CDR3 protein. A D gene is named only where the DNA matches it firmly. Clone size, where shown, is once, few, many, or a class for clones that have expanded.

j_gene: TRBJ2-1; abundance: many; v_gene: TRBV5-1; d_gene: TRBD2; CDR3nt: TGCGCCAGCAGCTGGTTTAGGGGAGCGGGAGGCGGCAATGAGCAGTTCTTC; CDR3aa: CASSWFRGAGGGNEQFF
j_gene: TRBJ2-1; abundance: -; v_gene: TRBV4-3; d_gene: -; CDR3nt: TGCGCCAGCAGCCAAGAGGGCCAGACGATTGGTTATGAGCAGTTCTTC; CDR3aa: CASSQEGQTIGYEQFF
j_gene: TRBJ2-5; abundance: few; v_gene: TRBV7-9; d_gene: -; CDR3nt: TGTGCCAGCAGCTTAGTGATACAAGAGACCCAGTACTTC; CDR3aa: CASSLVIQETQYF
j_gene: TRBJ2-5; abundance: many; v_gene: TRBV5-1; d_gene: -; CDR3nt: TGCGCCAGCAGCTTAAGCCAGTTCCAAGAGACCCAGTACTTC; CDR3aa: CASSLSQFQETQYF
j_gene: TRBJ2-3; abundance: few; v_gene: TRBV29-1; d_gene: TRBD2; CDR3nt: TGCAGCGTTGAAGGGGATAGCGGGAGGGTTAATACGCAGTATTTT; CDR3aa: CSVEGDSGRVNTQYF
j_gene: TRBJ2-5; abundance: few; v_gene: TRBV4-2; d_gene: -; CDR3nt: TGTGCCAGCAGCCAAGACCCGGGGCCAGAAGAGACCCAGTACTTC; CDR3aa: CASSQDPGPEETQYF
j_gene: TRBJ2-1; abundance: -; v_gene: TRBV4-2; d_gene: -; CDR3nt: TGTGCCAGCAGCCCCCCGGGGGACGGGAGTCAGGGTTACAATGAGCAGTTCTTC; CDR3aa: CASSPPGDGSQGYNEQFF
j_gene: TRBJ2-1; abundance: many; v_gene: TRBV27; d_gene: -; CDR3nt: TGTGCCAGCACTCTTAGGTCAGGGGCCAATGAGCAGTTCTTC; CDR3aa: CASTLRSGANEQFF
j_gene: TRBJ2-1; abundance: -; v_gene: TRBV6-2/TRBV6-3; d_gene: -; CDR3nt: TGTGCCAGCAGAGGGATATACAATGAGCAGTTCTTC; CDR3aa: CASRGIYNEQFF
j_gene: TRBJ2-7; abundance: many; v_gene: TRBV7-2; d_gene: TRBD1; CDR3nt: TGTGCCAGCAGCCCCTACCGGACGACAGGGTCCGAGCAGTACTTC; CDR3aa: CASSPYRTTGSEQYF
j_gene: TRBJ2-1; abundance: many; v_gene: TRBV7-2; d_gene: -; CDR3nt: TGTGCCAGCAGCTTACCGGGGCCCACCTACAATGAGCAGTTCTTC; CDR3aa: CASSLPGPTYNEQFF
j_gene: TRBJ2-7; abundance: many; v_gene: TRBV9; d_gene: TRBD1; CDR3nt: TGTGCCAGCAGCGTAGAAGGGACAGCCTCCTACGAGCAGTACTTC; CDR3aa: CASSVEGTASYEQYF
j_gene: TRBJ2-2; abundance: many; v_gene: TRBV28; d_gene: -; CDR3nt: TGTGCCAGTACTGGGTACGGGGAGCTGTTTTTT; CDR3aa: CASTGYGELFF
j_gene: TRBJ2-1; abundance: -; v_gene: TRBV9; d_gene: TRBD2; CDR3nt: TGTGCCAGCAGCGTAGGGCTAGCGGGGTTCAATGAGCAGTTCTTC; CDR3aa: CASSVGLAGFNEQFF
j_gene: TRBJ2-3; abundance: many; v_gene: TRBV5-6; d_gene: -; CDR3nt: TGTGCCAGCAGCCGGGGGACATCAACAATATCAGATACGCAGTATTTT; CDR3aa: CASSRGTSTISDTQYF
j_gene: TRBJ2-7; abundance: -; v_gene: TRBV7-9; d_gene: -; CDR3nt: TGTGCCAGCAGCTTAGGCGAAAGAACCTACGAGCAGTACTTC; CDR3aa: CASSLGERTYEQYF
j_gene: TRBJ2-7; abundance: few; v_gene: TRBV24-1; d_gene: TRBD2; CDR3nt: TGTGCCACCAGTGTTGGTATACCGGGACTAAGATCCGAGCAGTACTTC; CDR3aa: CATSVGIPGLRSEQYF
j_gene: TRBJ2-7; abundance: few; v_gene: TRBV4-2; d_gene: -; CDR3nt: TGTGCCAGCAGCCAAAACCAGGGAGAGGGCAGCGAGCAGTACTTC; CDR3aa: CASSQNQGEGSEQYF
j_gene: TRBJ2-2; abundance: -; v_gene: TRBV4-1; d_gene: -; CDR3nt: TGCGCCAGCAGCCAAGTGTTGCGAAACACCGGGGAGCTGTTTTTT; CDR3aa: CASSQVLRNTGELFF
j_gene: TRBJ2-1; abundance: many; v_gene: TRBV6-1; d_gene: TRBD2; CDR3nt: TGTGCCAGCAGTGAAGCAAACCAACTAGCGGGAGGGCCTGGTGAGCAGTTCTTC; CDR3aa: CASSEANQLAGGPGEQFF
j_gene: TRBJ2-7; abundance: many; v_gene: TRBV20-1; d_gene: -; CDR3nt: TGCAGTGCTAGAGGAGTCGACAGATACGAGCAGTACTTC; CDR3aa: CSARGVDRYEQYF
j_gene: TRBJ2-7; abundance: -; v_gene: TRBV10-3; d_gene: TRBD1; CDR3nt: TGTGCCATCAGTGAGAACAGGGGGACCTACAATGAGCAGTACTTC; CDR3aa: CAISENRGTYNEQYF
j_gene: TRBJ2-7; abundance: many; v_gene: TRBV5-6; d_gene: TRBD2; CDR3nt: TGTGCCAGCGGCCCACTAGCGGGAGGGATATACGAGCAGTACTTC; CDR3aa: CASGPLAGGIYEQYF
j_gene: TRBJ2-1; abundance: -; v_gene: TRBV18; d_gene: TRBD2; CDR3nt: TGTGCCAGCTCACCCGAGTCAGTAGCGGGAGTCGCCGAGCAGTTCTTC; CDR3aa: CASSPESVAGVAEQFF
j_gene: TRBJ2-7; abundance: few; v_gene: TRBV20-1; d_gene: TRBD2; CDR3nt: TGCAGTGCTAGAGATCCCGGGAGCGGGAAAATCGACGAGCAGTACTTC; CDR3aa: CSARDPGSGKIDEQYF
j_gene: TRBJ2-3; abundance: -; v_gene: TRBV29-1; d_gene: -; CDR3nt: TGCAGCGTTGAGGTGCGGGCTTGGACAGATACGCAGTATTTT; CDR3aa: CSVEVRAWTDTQYF
j_gene: TRBJ1-3; abundance: many; v_gene: TRBV3-1; d_gene: -; CDR3nt: TGTGCCAGCAGCCAAGGCAGGTCGCACTCTGGAAACACCATATATTTT; CDR3aa: CASSQGRSHSGNTIYF
j_gene: TRBJ1-1; abundance: few; v_gene: TRBV4-1; d_gene: TRBD1; CDR3nt: TGCGCCAGCAGCCACGGGACAGGTACCTTCCCTCCCCGAACTGAAGCTTTCTTT; CDR3aa: CASSHGTGTFPPRTEAFF
j_gene: TRBJ2-1; abundance: many; v_gene: TRBV7-3; d_gene: -; CDR3nt: TGTGCCAGCAGCTTATCATTAGCGACCTACAATGAGCAGTTCTTC; CDR3aa: CASSLSLATYNEQFF
j_gene: TRBJ2-7; abundance: many; v_gene: TRBV6-1; d_gene: -; CDR3nt: TGTGCCAGCGCCAAGGCCCTGGGAATGGAGAGTCTCGAGCAGTACTTC; CDR3aa: CASAKALGMESLEQYF
j_gene: TRBJ2-2; abundance: -; v_gene: TRBV20-1; d_gene: -; CDR3nt: TGCAGTGCTAGAAAATGGCCAGCGAACACCGGGGAGCTGTTTTTT; CDR3aa: CSARKWPANTGELFF
j_gene: TRBJ1-3; abundance: few; v_gene: TRBV7-3; d_gene: -; CDR3nt: TGTGCCAGCAGCTCGGATGCGCTCTCTGGAAACACCATATATTTT; CDR3aa: CASSSDALSGNTIYF
j_gene: TRBJ2-7; abundance: -; v_gene: TRBV10-2; d_gene: TRBD2; CDR3nt: TGCGCCAGCAGTGTTCTCGGCGGACTAGCGGGGTCCTACGAGCAGTACTTC; CDR3aa: CASSVLGGLAGSYEQYF
j_gene: TRBJ2-1; abundance: -; v_gene: TRBV27; d_gene: TRBD1; CDR3nt: TGTGCCAGCAGTCCGAACAGGGGGCTTAACAATGAGCAGTTCTTC; CDR3aa: CASSPNRGLNNEQFF
j_gene: TRBJ2-3; abundance: -; v_gene: TRBV9; d_gene: -; CDR3nt: TGTGCCAGCAGCGTAGAGGTGTTTAGTACAGGGGGCGCGGGAGCGGGAGCCCCAGATACGCAGTATTTT; CDR3aa: CASSVEVFSTGGAGAGAPDTQYF
j_gene: TRBJ1-2; abundance: many; v_gene: TRBV6-1; d_gene: -; CDR3nt: TGTGCCAGCAGTGGACACTATGGCTACACCTTC; CDR3aa: CASSGHYGYTF
j_gene: TRBJ2-1; abundance: -; v_gene: TRBV18; d_gene: -; CDR3nt: TGTGCCAGCTCACCACGGGCACATACGGGATTGAATGAGCAGTTCTTC; CDR3aa: CASSPRAHTGLNEQFF
j_gene: TRBJ2-3; abundance: many; v_gene: TRBV7-9; d_gene: -; CDR3nt: TGTGCCAGCAGCCCAGACCCTAACCCGACATACACGGATACGCAGTATTTT; CDR3aa: CASSPDPNPTYTDTQYF
j_gene: TRBJ2-5; abundance: -; v_gene: TRBV20-1; d_gene: -; CDR3nt: TGCAGTGCTAGAGCGAGGGGGACGAAAGAGACCCAGTACTTC; CDR3aa: CSARARGTKETQYF
j_gene: TRBJ2-7; abundance: few; v_gene: TRBV4-2; d_gene: TRBD2; CDR3nt: TGTGCCAGCAGCCACACTAGCGGCCCCTCCTACGAGCAGTACTTC; CDR3aa: CASSHTSGPSYEQYF